This T cell receptor beta chain was obtained from a study of T cell responses to AZD1222 COVID-19 vaccine. Study in general: Doses given second, at about 4 or about 12 weeks, were pooled.

As for this clone: Its target is not known.

V was trimmed by 5 bases and J by 0 bases, leaving 7 bases between them. The CDR3 length is 12 residues. Germline loops: CDR1 SQVTM, CDR2 ANQGSEA. Profiled with immunoSEQ multiplex PCR; TCRdb holds only in-frame clones, not every one. The top ten hold 1.5% of the sample, which has about 180,000 clones, 90% seen once. Whole-study findings and limits: Spike as a whole was targeted by vaccine-associated CD4 TCRs, dominant at 160-218 and 743-854. The study reported that nearly half of spike-specific TCRs target unmutated variant regions. Only a handful of AZD1222 recipients, several in all, had baseline seropositivity.

The sequenced sample was peripheral blood, obtained on day 0 of AZD1222 vaccination. This TCR came from an adult in good health. The genes are TRBV29-1 and TRBJ1-1; no firm D call. The CDR3 DNA reads TGCAGCGTTTCGCGAGTGAACACTGAAGCTTTCTTT. This translates into CSVSRVNTEAFF. Full variable domain (rest looked up from reference TRBV29-1 and TRBJ1-1): SAVISQKPSRDICQRGTSLTIQCQVDSQVTMMFWYRQQPGQSLTLIATANQGSEATYESGFVIDKFPISRPNLTFSTLTVSNMSPEDSSIYLCSVSRVNTEAFFGQGTRLTVV.